These 27 T cell receptor beta chains were sequenced from one sample in a study of blood T cell repertoires in COVID-19 (dated by TCRdb to the early 2020s). Libraries were prepared through the immunoSEQ multiplex PCR assay. Not all clones reach the TCRdb copy of this immuneACCESS table, which keeps in-frame sequences only. Checked studies attribute under half of the gap to unresolved V genes and leave the rest unexplained. The sample table holds under 200,000 clones, of which more than 70% were seen once. About 6% of the sample is held by the ten biggest clonotypes. Sequenced sample: PBMCs or T cells enriched from blood (not recorded which). The origin of the receptors is a man aged 35-49 years with acute COVID-19.

The DNA for the CDR3 is TGTGCCACCAGCAGATTAGACAATGAGCAGTTCTTC. This encodes CATSRLDNEQFF. The rearrangement joins TRBV15 to TRBJ2-1; D ambiguous. There are 12 residues in the CDR3. V lost 2 bases to trimming and J lost 5 bases, with 4 bases between them. Germline lookup yields CDR1 LNHNV and CDR2 YYDKDF (reference sequence).

The chain recombines TRBV15 with TRBJ2-3, with 10 bases lining up with TRBD2. Per the germline V gene, CDR1 is LNHNV and CDR2 is YYDKDF (reference sequence). This CDR3 spans 18 amino acids. The V and J ends lost 5 bases and 2 bases, in that order; junction bases with no gene match: 13. The CDR3 DNA reads as TGTGCCACCAGCGGAATTGCCGGGACTAGCGACGACACAGATACGCAGTATTTT. This gives the protein CATSGIAGTSDDTDTQYF.

V usage is TRBV19 and J usage is TRBJ2-3; D is uncertain. V lost 5 bases to trimming and J lost 0 bases, with 9 bases between them. Germline lookup yields CDR1 LNHDA and CDR2 SQIVND (reference sequence). The CDR3 loop spans 14 amino acids. The CDR3 DNA sequence: TGTGCCAGTAGTCGAAGAGAAAGCACAGATACGCAGTATTTT. The encoded protein is CASSRRESTDTQYF.

The gene calls are TRBV10-3 and TRBJ1-2; 9 nucleotides match TRBD1. The CDR3 has 13 residues. J lost 6 bases, V lost 6 bases, and 5 bases had no gene match. The V gene's germline CDR1 is ENHRY and CDR2 SYGVKD. In DNA, the CDR3 is TGTGCCATCAGGGGGACAGGGTCGGATGGCTACACCTTC. Encoded protein: CAIRGTGSDGYTF.

V gene TRBV6-5 combines with J gene TRBJ2-2; possibly TRBD1 for D (6 bases). The CDR3 runs 15 residues. Trimming cost V 7 bases and J 2 bases, with 14 bases left between them. Germline values: CDR1 MNHEY, CDR2 SVGAGI. The CDR3 nucleotides are TGTGCCAGCACCGAATTTGGGACAAACACCGGGGAGCTGTTTTTT. Amino acids: CASTEFGTNTGELFF.

The chain carries TRBV25-1 and TRBJ2-5, with 14 positions matching TRBD2. From germline, CDR1 is MGHDK and CDR2 SYGVNS. V dropped 3 bases and J dropped 5; count of bases not matched to a gene: 5. The CDR3 covers 16 residues. The CDR3 region has the DNA TGTGCCAGCAGTGAGACTAGCGGGAGGGTAGGGGAGACCCAGTACTTC. This sequence encodes CASSETSGRVGETQYF. Drawing the rest from reference TRBV25-1 and TRBJ2-5, the complete variable domain is EADIYQTPRYLVIGTGKKITLECSQTMGHDKMYWYQQDPGMELHLIHYSYGVNSTEKGDLSSESTVSRIRTEHFPLTLESARPSHTSQYLCASSETSGRVGETQYFGPGTRLLVL.

The chain recombines TRBV2 with TRBJ1-2, with 8 nucleotides matching TRBD1. The CDR3 loop spans 13 amino acids. CDR1 is SNHLY, CDR2 FYNNEI, per germline. The J segment lost 8 bases and the V segment lost 4 bases, leaving 6 bases of the junction unmatched. The CDR3 DNA reads TGTGCCAGCAGTGTGGGACAGGTCGGAGGCTACACCTTC. Translation gives CASSVGQVGGYTF.

The chain combines TRBV5-4 with TRBJ1-3; D is perhaps TRBD1 (6 bases). Germline values: CDR1 SGHNT, CDR2 YYREEE (reference sequence). V lost 5 bases and J lost 1, with 16 bases in between. The CDR3 extends over 16 amino acids. CDR3: CASRKGTPESGNTIYF. CDR3 sequence (DNA): TGTGCCAGCAGAAAGGGGACACCAGAATCTGGAAACACCATATATTTT.

The CDR3 protein is CASSSGQGASGSSYNEQFF. The CDR3, as DNA: TGTGCCAGCAGTTCCGGACAGGGGGCGAGCGGGAGCTCCTACAATGAGCAGTTCTTC. The V call is TRBV28, the J call TRBJ2-1; the match to TRBD1 covers 11 bases. Germline loops: CDR1 MDHEN, CDR2 SYDVKM. The CDR3 runs 19 residues. The ends lost 4 bases at V and 0 bases at J; junction bases unmatched: 11.

This sequence joins TRBV29-1 and TRBJ1-2; D uncertain. Trimming cost V 0 bases and J 8 bases, with 13 bases left between them. The CDR3 runs to 13 residues. Germline CDR1 and CDR2: SQVTM and ANQGSEA. CDR3 sequence reads: CSVEDPTWRGYTF. The CDR3 region has the DNA TGCAGCGTTGAAGATCCGACGTGGAGAGGCTACACCTTC.

J is TRBJ1-1 and V is TRBV5-6; 7 nucleotides agree with TRBD1. Germline loops: CDR1 SGHDT, CDR2 YYEEEE. The V and J ends lost 1 base and 6 bases, in that order; junction bases with no gene match: 9. This CDR3 is built from 15 residues. The CDR3 sequence: CASSLRGLVGAEAFF. The CDR3 nucleotides are TGTGCCAGCAGCTTGAGGGGGCTTGTGGGCGCTGAAGCTTTCTTT.

The CDR3 spells CASSPGGGGSPLHF. CDR3 nucleotides: TGTGCCAGCAGCCCGGGGGGGGGCGGTTCACCCCTCCACTTT. The V and J genes are TRBV3-1 (or the pseudogene TRBV3-2) and TRBJ1-6; perhaps TRBD1 as D (6 bases). CDR1 and CDR2 (germline): LGHDT, YNNKEL (reference sequence). The CDR3 runs 14 residues. Trimming removed 4 bases from V and 9 bases from J, with 13 bases in between.

CDR3 loop: CSVSLAGGLEQYF. The CDR3 nucleotides read TGCAGCGTTTCCCTAGCGGGGGGTCTCGAGCAGTACTTC. The J gene is TRBJ2-7, the V gene TRBV29-1; TRBD2 agrees at 11 bases. The CDR3 totals 13 residues. Germline CDR1 SQVTM, CDR2 ANQGSEA. The junction had 6 bases not matched to a gene; V was cut back by 5 bases and J by 6 bases.

This sequence joins TRBV7-8 and TRBJ2-7; 9 bases are shared with TRBD2. The trim removed 5 bases at V and 0 bases at J, leaving 29 bases unmatched. This CDR3 region has 23 residues. Germline CDR1 SGHVS, CDR2 FQNEAQ. The CDR3 region is CASSPMVWVTSGRLHPSSYEQYF. Written as DNA, the CDR3 is TGTGCCAGCAGCCCGATGGTGTGGGTGACTAGCGGCCGACTTCATCCTAGCTCCTACGAGCAGTACTTC. Based on the CDR3 plus reference TRBV7-8 and TRBJ2-7, the full variable domain is GAGVSQSPRYKVAKRGQDVALRCDPISGHVSLFWYQQALGQGPEFLTYFQNEAQLDKSGLPSDRFFAERPEGSVSTLKIQRTQQEDSAVYLCASSPMVWVTSGRLHPSSYEQYFGPGTRLTVT.

The J gene is TRBJ1-6, the V gene TRBV4-3; maybe TRBD1 (5 bases). The V end lost 1 base, the J end lost 9 bases, and 16 bases lay between the germline ends. Germline V gives CDR1 LGHNA, CDR2 YSLEER. There are 16 residues in the CDR3. CDR3 DNA: TGCGCCAGCAGCCAAGTGTGGTTAGGAGGGACTTCACCCCTCCACTTT. It encodes CASSQVWLGGTSPLHF.

The rearrangement uses TRBV7-8 and TRBJ2-3; TRBD1 might be the D (5 bases). Germline CDR1 is SGHVS and CDR2 is FQNEAQ. The CDR3 is made up of 13 amino acids. Trimming stripped 3 bases from V and 8 bases from J, with 12 bases between. The CDR3 region is CASSLVQGGTQYF. Written as DNA, the CDR3 is TGTGCCAGCAGCTTGGTCCAGGGCGGTACGCAGTATTTT.

This chain connects TRBV4-2 to TRBJ2-2; no firm D call. The CDR3 sequence is 14 residues long. Trimming removed 10 bases at V and 1 base at J, with 13 bases between. From germline, CDR1 is LGHNA and CDR2 YNFKEQ. The CDR3 is CATAPSVNTGELFF. CDR3 DNA sequence: TGTGCCACCGCGCCGAGCGTGAACACCGGGGAGCTGTTTTTT.

The chain couples TRBV30 to TRBJ2-7; a possible D gene is TRBD2 (6 bases). The V gene's germline CDR1 is GTSNPN and CDR2 SVGIG (reference sequence). V was trimmed by 3 bases and J by 0 bases, leaving 12 bases between them. This CDR3 is built from 14 residues. Here the CDR3 reads CAWRPGRSSYEQYF. DNA for the CDR3: TGTGCCTGGAGGCCGGGGAGGAGCTCCTACGAGCAGTACTTC.

Remarks on this clone: At one boundary the junction diverges from the germline segment, which might be a read error. The V gene is TRBV6-6, the J gene TRBJ1-2; tentative D call: TRBD1 (5 bases). The CDR3 sequence is 12 residues long. CDR1 is MNHNY and CDR2 is SVGAGI in the germline V gene (reference sequence). Written as DNA, the CDR3 is TGTGCCAGCAAGTTTCGGGAGACAGAGTCCTCCTTC. Translation gives CASKFRETESSF.

The chain recombines TRBV29-1 with TRBJ1-1; the match to TRBD1 covers 11 bases. The junction had 6 bases not matched to a gene; V was cut back by 7 bases and J by 5 bases. Germline loops: CDR1 SQVTM, CDR2 ANQGSEA. This CDR3 has 13 residues. The CDR3 DNA sequence: TGCAGCGGGGGACAGGGGGAATATACTGAAGCTTTCTTT. Amino acids: CSGGQGEYTEAFF.

The chain has TRBV30 and TRBJ2-2; D perhaps matches TRBD2 (7 bases). Between the trimmed V and J ends, which lost 0 bases and 9 bases, there was a span of 14 bases. The CDR3 sequence is 14 residues long. Germline V gives CDR1 GTSNPN, CDR2 SVGIG (reference sequence). DNA of the CDR3: TGTGCCTGGAGTGTCCCCGGGGGGCCGTGGGAGCTGTTTTTT. It is translated as CAWSVPGGPWELFF.

The rearrangement joins TRBV28 to TRBJ1-5; D ambiguous. The CDR3 is 14 amino acids. V lost 7 bases, J lost 0 bases, and 10 bases lay in between. Germline V gene sequence: CDR1 MDHEN, CDR2 SYDVKM. CDR3 in amino acids: CASNGEYSNQPQHF. The CDR3 nucleotides are TGTGCCAGCAACGGGGAGTATAGCAATCAGCCCCAGCATTTT.

CDR3 region: CASSSSPGPAGLAGGRYTQYF. In DNA, the CDR3 is TGTGCCAGTAGCTCCAGCCCCGGACCCGCGGGACTAGCGGGAGGACGCTATACGCAGTATTTT. V gene TRBV19 combines with J gene TRBJ2-3; 15 bases line up with TRBD2. Germline V lookup: CDR1 LNHDA, CDR2 SQIVND (reference sequence). This CDR3 has 21 amino acids. Trimming took 6 bases from V and 7 from J; bases not matched to a gene: 23.

This chain links TRBV7-3 with TRBJ2-6, with D unresolved. CDR3 length: 16 amino acids. The V gene's germline CDR1 is SGHTA and CDR2 FQGTGA. Trimming left V 2 bases short and J 1 base short, with 9 bases between. The CDR3 sequence: CASSLVYRSGANVLTF. The CDR3, as DNA: TGTGCCAGCAGCTTAGTGTATCGTTCTGGGGCCAACGTCCTGACTTTC.

The rearrangement links TRBV6-2 or TRBV6-3 to TRBJ1-5, with TRBD1 matching 8 bases. There are 16 residues in the CDR3. Per the germline V gene, CDR1 is MNHEY and CDR2 is SVGEGT. V lost 6 bases, J lost 1 base, and 8 bases stayed unmatched. CDR3 protein: CASSKDRARSNQPQHF. The CDR3 DNA sequence: TGTGCCAGCAGCAAGGACAGGGCCCGGAGCAATCAGCCCCAGCATTTT.

V is TRBV7-9 and J is TRBJ1-2; tentatively, D is TRBD1 (5 bases). The CDR3 spans 13 residues. V lost 8 bases and J 8 bases, leaving 18 bases between the germline ends. CDR1 SEHNR and CDR2 FQNEAQ come from the germline V gene (reference sequence). The CDR3 sequence is CASAARGGWGYTF. The CDR3 bases are TGTGCCAGCGCCGCCCGGGGGGGTTGGGGCTACACCTTC. The whole variable domain, filled in from reference TRBV7-9 and TRBJ1-2, reads DTGVSQNPRHKITKRGQNVTFRCDPISEHNRLYWYRQTLGQGPEFLTYFQNEAQLEKSRLLSDRFSAERPKGSFSTLEIQRTEQGDSAMYLCASAARGGWGYTFGSGTRLTVV.

V and J are TRBV7-9 and TRBJ1-3; 7 bases fit TRBD1. The CDR3 sequence is 18 residues long. Unmatched junction bases numbered 13, after V lost 5 bases and J lost 0 bases. Germline-derived CDR1 and CDR2 are SEHNR and FQNEAQ (reference sequence). DNA for the CDR3: TGTGCCAGCAGCCAGGGAGATATACAGGGGCGCTCTGGAAACACCATATATTTT. It is translated as CASSQGDIQGRSGNTIYF.